These 30 T cell receptor beta chains share one sample of origin, sequenced in a study of cytomegalovirus exposure and HLA in healthy donors. PCR was performed using 60 Vbeta and 13 Jbeta primers. The table came from immunoSEQ multiplex PCR; TCRdb's copy has only in-frame clones and leaves some out. The sample totals about 60,000 clones. Sequenced material: PBMCs. The source is a boy aged 5-17 years in good health and CMV-seronegative.

This sequence joins TRBV10-3 and TRBJ1-1; D is unclear. V was trimmed by 3 bases and J by 9 bases, leaving 11 bases between them. Germline V gives CDR1 ENHRY, CDR2 SYGVKD. The CDR3 loop spans 12 amino acids. In DNA, the CDR3 is TGTGCCATCAGTGAAGAGGGCCAGCAAGCTTTCTTT. Residues: CAISEEGQQAFF.

The V call is TRBV18, the J call TRBJ1-1; a weak D match, TRBD1 (5 bases). This CDR3 contains 16 residues. V was trimmed by 1 base and J by 1 base, leaving 13 bases between them. Germline V gives CDR1 KGHSH, CDR2 LQKENI. The CDR3 protein is CASSPLPQGPNTEAFF. Written as DNA, the CDR3 is TGTGCCAGCTCACCACTCCCTCAGGGTCCGAACACTGAAGCTTTCTTT.

The rearrangement links TRBV29-1 to TRBJ2-1; 10 nucleotides align to TRBD2. CDR3 length: 15 residues. V dropped 1 base and J dropped 6; count of bases not matched to a gene: 6. Germline lookup yields CDR1 SQVTM and CDR2 ANQGSEA. The chain's CDR3 is CSVEGVSGRANEQFF. The CDR3 DNA reads TGCAGCGTTGAAGGGGTCAGCGGGAGGGCCAATGAGCAGTTCTTC.

Points on this clone: This sample also contains other DNA sequences that code for the same CDR3. The chain carries TRBV9 and TRBJ2-7; unclear D gene. The CDR3 has 12 residues. Germline V gene lookup returns CDR1 SGDLS and CDR2 YYNGEE. The germline V and J ends were trimmed by 3 bases and 0 bases, with 4 bases remaining between them. CDR3 residues: CASSGSSYEQYF. The CDR3 DNA reads TGTGCCAGCAGCGGCAGCTCCTACGAGCAGTACTTC.

The chain links TRBV25-1 to TRBJ1-4; D gene ambiguous. This CDR3 comprises 14 residues. V lost 5 bases, J lost 3 bases, and 10 bases lay in between. Germline V gene lookup returns CDR1 MGHDK and CDR2 SYGVNS. The DNA for the CDR3 is TGTGCCAGCAGTAACGGGGTGGCTAATGAAAAACTGTTTTTT. Residues: CASSNGVANEKLFF.

The rearrangement uses TRBV2 and TRBJ1-6, with 9 nucleotides matching TRBD1. The CDR3 runs to 15 residues. CDR1 and CDR2 from the germline V gene are SNHLY and FYNNEI. V gave up 1 base and J gave up 9 bases; unmatched junction bases: 4. CDR3 residues: CASSEEGQGSSPLHF. The DNA of the CDR3 is TGTGCCAGCAGTGAAGAGGGACAGGGAAGTTCACCCCTCCACTTT.

The chain uses TRBV5-1 and TRBJ1-1; D is unresolved. The CDR3 sequence is 13 residues long. Trimming left V 1 base short and J 0 bases short, with 4 bases between. Looked up from germline, CDR1 is SGHRS and CDR2 is YFSETQ. CDR3: CASSLFMNTEAFF. Here the CDR3 DNA reads TGCGCCAGCAGCTTGTTCATGAACACTGAAGCTTTCTTT.

The chain combines TRBV5-1 with TRBJ2-2; 9 bases match TRBD1. The V and J ends lost 0 bases and 5 bases, in that order; junction bases with no gene match: 5. The CDR3 totals 16 residues. The germline V gene has CDR1 SGHRS and CDR2 YFSETQ. Here the CDR3 DNA reads TGCGCCAGCAGCTTGGCACAGGGGGCTGGTACCGGGGAGCTGTTTTTT. It translates to CASSLAQGAGTGELFF.

The rearrangement uses TRBV5-1 and TRBJ1-1; 11 nucleotides agree with TRBD1. V shed 5 bases and J 1 base; nucleotides not matched to a gene: 7. CDR1 is SGHRS, CDR2 YFSETQ, per germline. This CDR3 is built from 16 residues. This CDR3 is CASSKDRGLGNTEAFF. CDR3 coding DNA: TGCGCCAGCAGTAAGGACAGGGGGCTTGGGAACACTGAAGCTTTCTTT.

The genes are TRBV5-4 and TRBJ2-7; 8 bases align to TRBD1. The V gene end was trimmed by 6 bases and the J gene end by 2 bases; junction bases not matched to a gene: 10. Germline V lookup: CDR1 SGHNT, CDR2 YYREEE (reference sequence). There are 15 residues in the CDR3. The CDR3 protein is CASNVRTGSAYEQYF. The CDR3 DNA follows: TGTGCCAGCAACGTTCGGACAGGGAGCGCCTACGAGCAGTACTTC. Full variable domain (outside the CDR3, taken from reference TRBV5-4 and TRBJ2-7): ETGVTQSPTHLIKTRGQQVTLRCSSQSGHNTVSWYQQALGQGPQFIFQYYREEENGRGNFPPRFSGLQFPNYSSELNVNALELDDSALYLCASNVRTGSAYEQYFGPGTRLTVT.

The rearrangement links TRBV9 to TRBJ1-1; TRBD1 might be the D (5 bases). V dropped 0 bases and J dropped 0 bases, with 12 bases sitting between them. CDR3 size: 16 residues. CDR1 and CDR2 (germline): SGDLS, YYNGEE. CDR3 sequence: CASSVAGIELNTEAFF. The CDR3 bases are TGTGCCAGCAGCGTAGCAGGGATCGAACTGAACACTGAAGCTTTCTTT.

The chain employs TRBV7-2 and TRBJ1-2; the match to TRBD1 covers 8 bases. CDR1 and CDR2 from the germline V gene are SGHTA and FQGNSA. The CDR3 loop spans 15 amino acids. V gave up 5 bases and J gave up 4 bases; unmatched junction bases: 9. CDR3 DNA sequence: TGTGCCAGCAGCCGATCCGGACAGGGCGGCTATGGCTACACCTTC. Translation gives CASSRSGQGGYGYTF.

The chain uses TRBV6-6 and TRBJ2-1; 8 positions match TRBD1. The CDR3 covers 16 residues. The V gene's germline CDR1 is MNHNY and CDR2 SVGAGI (reference sequence). V lost 8 bases, J lost 5 bases, and 14 bases stayed unmatched. CDR3 DNA sequence: TGTGCCAGCCGTCAACGGGACGGGACAGGCCACAATGAGCAGTTCTTC. Amino acid sequence: CASRQRDGTGHNEQFF.

This chain joins TRBV7-2 and TRBJ2-1, with 7 bases fitting TRBD2. The CDR3 consists of 14 residues. Germline V gives CDR1 SGHTA, CDR2 FQGNSA. V shed 3 bases, J shed 6 bases, and the junction held 5 bases outside the gene matches. The DNA for the CDR3 is TGTGCCAGCAGCTTGCGGCGGGAGAGCAATGAGCAGTTCTTC. Its protein is CASSLRRESNEQFF. The full variable domain, rest sourced from reference TRBV7-2 and TRBJ2-1, is GAGVSQSPSNKVTEKGKDVELRCDPISGHTALYWYRQSLGQGLEFLIYFQGNSAPDKSGLPSDRFSAERTGGSVSTLTIQRTQQEDSAVYLCASSLRRESNEQFFGPGTRLTVL.

DNA for the CDR3: TGTGCCAGTAGTAACCTCCGACAGGCGGTCTCTGGAAACACCATATATTTT. This encodes CASSNLRQAVSGNTIYF. V and J are TRBV19 and TRBJ1-3; perhaps TRBD1 as D (6 bases). Trimming removed 4 bases from V and 0 bases from J, with 16 bases in between. Looked up from germline, CDR1 is LNHDA and CDR2 is SQIVND (reference sequence). This CDR3 has 17 residues. Looking up the rest from reference TRBV19 and TRBJ1-3 gives the full variable domain: DGGITQSPKYLFRKEGQNVTLSCEQNLNHDAMYWYRQDPGQGLRLIYYSQIVNDFQKGDIAEGYSVSREKKESFPLTVTSAQKNPTAFYLCASSNLRQAVSGNTIYFGEGSWLTVV.

The chain employs TRBV10-3 and TRBJ2-2, with D perhaps TRBD2 (6 bases). Per germline, CDR1 ENHRY and CDR2 SYGVKD. The CDR3 has 17 amino acids. V gave up 4 bases and J gave up 5 bases, with 20 bases separating them. The chain's CDR3 is CAISGGRSTTRTGELFF. For the CDR3, the DNA is TGTGCCATCAGTGGAGGGAGGTCAACTACAAGAACCGGGGAGCTGTTTTTT.

The V call is TRBV4-2, the J call TRBJ1-2; TRBD1 agrees at 11 bases. Germline values: CDR1 LGHNA, CDR2 YNFKEQ. The CDR3 is made up of 16 amino acids. V lost 1 base to trimming and J lost 4 bases; unmatched junction nucleotides: 5. The CDR3: CASSQARTGGVYGYTF. The CDR3, as DNA: TGTGCCAGCAGCCAAGCTAGGACAGGGGGCGTCTATGGCTACACCTTC.

The gene calls are TRBV27 and TRBJ1-1; 7 bases line up with TRBD1. This CDR3 contains 14 residues. The V gene's germline CDR1 is MNHEY and CDR2 SMNVEV (reference sequence). V lost 2 bases and J lost 1; bases outside the gene matches: 1. The CDR3 bases are TGTGCCAGCAGTTTAAGGGGGCGGAACACTGAAGCTTTCTTT. Encoded protein: CASSLRGRNTEAFF.

This chain joins TRBV7-2 and TRBJ2-5; a possible D gene is TRBD1 (5 bases). The closer fit of TRBJ2-7 to the DNA end suggests the J call may be wrong. Germline V gene data show CDR1 as SGHTA and CDR2 as FQGNSA. The CDR3 is 13 residues long. The CDR3 protein is CASSLTENYEQYF. In nucleotides, the CDR3 is TGTGCCAGCAGCTTGACAGAGAACTACGAGCAGTACTTC.

On this clone: Additional DNA sequences in this sample encode the identical CDR3. This rearrangement joins TRBV6-1 to TRBJ2-5, with D possibly TRBD1 on 6 matching bases. Germline CDR1 MNHNS, CDR2 SASEGT. There are 15 residues in the CDR3. Trimming removed 6 bases from V and 2 bases from J, with 16 bases in between. CDR3 sequence (DNA): TGTGCCAGCAGCAGAAGACAGGAAACTCAAGAGACCCAGTACTTC. Translation: CASSRRQETQETQYF.

The chain has TRBV7-9 and TRBJ1-2; D gene uncertain. This CDR3 has 15 amino acids. CDR1 is SEHNR, CDR2 FQNEAQ, per germline (reference sequence). Trimming removed 1 base at V and 4 bases at J, with 13 bases between. Written as DNA, the CDR3 is TGTGCCAGCAGCTTAGAAGCCCTGACGGGCTATGGCTACACCTTC. It is translated as CASSLEALTGYGYTF.

The chain couples TRBV27 to TRBJ2-7, with D perhaps TRBD1 (6 bases). The V end was cut by 3 bases, the J end by 0 bases, with 12 bases between. From germline, CDR1 is MNHEY and CDR2 SMNVEV (reference sequence). There are 15 residues in the CDR3. The CDR3, as DNA: TGTGCCAGCAGTTTTCGGACAGATACCTCCTACGAGCAGTACTTC. Its translation: CASSFRTDTSYEQYF.

The rearrangement joins TRBV5-1 to TRBJ2-7, with 14 bases identical to TRBD2. The CDR3 runs 15 residues. Per the germline V gene, CDR1 is SGHRS and CDR2 is YFSETQ. V was pared by 2 bases and J by 3 bases, with 1 base of the junction left unmatched. CDR3 sequence reads: CASSFGTSGGYEQYF. In nucleotides, the CDR3 is TGCGCCAGCAGCTTCGGGACTAGCGGGGGCTACGAGCAGTACTTC.

V gene TRBV5-4 combines with J gene TRBJ2-3; 12 bases are shared with TRBD2. The CDR3 runs to 17 residues. Germline V gene sequence: CDR1 SGHNT, CDR2 YYREEE (reference sequence). The J segment lost 2 bases and the V segment lost 4 bases, leaving 8 bases of the junction unmatched. CDR3 residues: CASSIWTSGMFTDTQYF. The CDR3, as DNA: TGTGCCAGCAGCATCTGGACTAGCGGGATGTTCACAGATACGCAGTATTTT.

The rearrangement links TRBV19 to TRBJ1-6, with TRBD1 matching over 7 bases. Germline trimming cut 7 bases from V and 7 bases from J; bases unmatched to any gene: 4. Germline V gene lookup returns CDR1 LNHDA and CDR2 SQIVND (reference sequence). The CDR3 consists of 13 residues. DNA for the CDR3: TGTGCCAGTAAAGACAGGGTAAATTCACCCCTCCACTTT. Translation gives CASKDRVNSPLHF.

The gene calls are TRBV4-2 and TRBJ2-1; 7 bases align to TRBD2. The CDR3 sequence is 16 residues long. The V segment lost 1 base and the J segment 4 bases; nucleotides outside the gene matches: 7. CDR1 is LGHNA and CDR2 is YNFKEQ in the germline V gene. The CDR3 DNA follows: TGTGCCAGCAGCCAAGGGGCTGGCGGGGGTTACAATGAGCAGTTCTTC. Residues: CASSQGAGGGYNEQFF.

The chain joins TRBV19 to TRBJ2-5, with 12 bases matching TRBD2. The germline V gene has CDR1 LNHDA and CDR2 SQIVND (reference sequence). CDR3 length: 14 amino acids. Trimming took 8 bases from V and 7 from J; bases not matched to a gene: 8. As DNA, the CDR3 is TGTGCCAGTGCGACTAGCGGGAGCTTTGGGACCCAGTACTTC. Its protein is CASATSGSFGTQYF.

The chain combines TRBV19 with TRBJ2-6; perhaps TRBD1 as D (6 bases). The V end was cut by 3 bases, the J end by 0 bases, with 18 bases between. This CDR3 spans 19 amino acids. Germline CDR1 is LNHDA and CDR2 is SQIVND (reference sequence). The CDR3 here is CASSILLTGHSSGANVLTF. CDR3 DNA sequence: TGTGCCAGTAGTATCCTACTTACAGGGCACAGCTCTGGGGCCAACGTCCTGACTTTC. Supplemented by reference TRBV19 and TRBJ2-6, the full variable domain reads DGGITQSPKYLFRKEGQNVTLSCEQNLNHDAMYWYRQDPGQGLRLIYYSQIVNDFQKGDIAEGYSVSREKKESFPLTVTSAQKNPTAFYLCASSILLTGHSSGANVLTFGAGSRLTVL.

The chain has TRBV5-8 and TRBJ1-2; 8 bases are a match to TRBD1. Germline V lookup: CDR1 SGHTS, CDR2 YDEGEE. There are 15 residues in the CDR3. V was pared by 4 bases and J by 2 bases, with 7 bases of the junction left unmatched. DNA of the CDR3: TGTGCCAGCAGCAGTGGACAGGGACGCAACTATGGCTACACCTTC. It encodes CASSSGQGRNYGYTF.

This chain connects TRBV30 to TRBJ1-5; D is uncertain. The CDR3 runs to 12 residues. The ends were cut back, 3 bases at V and 4 bases at J, with 7 bases in the middle. Per germline, CDR1 GTSNPN and CDR2 SVGIG (reference sequence). This CDR3 is CAWSGGNQPQHF. CDR3 coding DNA: TGTGCCTGGAGCGGAGGGAATCAGCCCCAGCATTTT.